The TCR beta chain under discussion was sequenced for a study of control samples from healthy donors and cancer patients. TCRdb's copy holds only in-frame clones and misses some; the assay was immunoSEQ multiplex PCR. The data contain under 150,000 clones, approximately 89% of them singletons. Germline values: CDR1 SEHNR, CDR2 FQNEAQ (reference sequence). The CDR3 loop spans 14 amino acids. Deletions cut 2 bases from V and 8 bases from J, with 15 bases between. V gene TRBV7-9 combines with J gene TRBJ1-2; no clear D gene. The specimen was blood. The sequence was obtained from a man aged 60-69 years in good health. CDR3: CASSLYGMEGGYTF. Here the CDR3 DNA reads TGTGCCAGCAGCTTATATGGCATGGAGGGCGGCTACACCTTC.